The 19 T cell receptor beta chains given below trace back to one sample, sequenced in a study of memory CD8 T cells in hepatitis C reinfection. Time point indicated: peak reinfection, 3 to 8 weeks after reinfection detection. Sorted cells were sequenced directly ex vivo without any in vitro expansion. Some clones are missing from TCRdb's copy, which holds only in-frame ones; the method was immunoSEQ multiplex PCR. Of around 45,000 clones listed, over 75% are singletons. Sequences were obtained from naive CD8+ T cells sorted from blood. The receptors were sampled from a young man with hepatitis C virus infection.

The chain carries TRBV4-2 and TRBJ2-7; 11 bases fit TRBD2. After removal of 4 bases from V and 4 bases from J, the junction contained 3 bases not matched to a gene. Germline CDR1 LGHNA, CDR2 YNFKEQ. CDR3 length: 14 amino acids. The CDR3 DNA reads as TGTGCCAGCAGCCCCAGACTAGCGGGGTACGAGCAGTACTTC. Amino acids: CASSPRLAGYEQYF.

This sequence joins TRBV11-2 and TRBJ2-5, with TRBD2 identical over 11 bases. The end of the DNA fits TRBJ2-7 better, so the J call may be wrong. CDR3 length: 14 residues. In germline, CDR1 is SGHAT, CDR2 FQNNGV. The CDR3 sequence is CASSFGTSGYEQYF. Here the CDR3 DNA reads TGTGCCAGCAGCTTCGGGACTAGCGGATACGAGCAGTACTTC.

V gene TRBV6-5 combines with J gene TRBJ2-7; D is ambiguous. The CDR3 covers 13 residues. Trimming took off 0 bases at V and 3 bases at J, with 6 bases between the two ends. Germline assignment: CDR1 MNHEY and CDR2 SVGAGI. The CDR3 sequence is CASSYSPDYEQYV. DNA for the CDR3: TGTGCCAGCAGTTACTCTCCCGACTACGAGCAGTACGTC.

The genes are TRBV2 and TRBJ2-5; 10 nucleotides align to TRBD2. There are 18 residues in the CDR3. The trim removed 1 base at V and 4 bases at J, leaving 12 bases unmatched. Germline lookup yields CDR1 SNHLY and CDR2 FYNNEI. The CDR3 DNA reads TGTGCCAGCAGTGAAGGGGACTATAGCGGGGGGCTGGCAGAGACCCAGTACTTC. Translating gives CASSEGDYSGGLAETQYF.

This clone was observed a single time. The chain has TRBV27 and TRBJ2-1; D gene ambiguous. Trimming took off 8 bases at V and 0 bases at J, with 11 bases between the two ends. Germline assignment: CDR1 MNHEY and CDR2 SMNVEV (reference sequence). The CDR3 covers 14 residues. The CDR3 loop reads CASSRASSYNEQFF. CDR3 bases: TGTGCCAGCTCGCGAGCGAGCTCCTACAATGAGCAGTTCTTC.

This chain connects TRBV29-1 to TRBJ2-7, with 9 bases matching TRBD2. Germline V gene data show CDR1 as SQVTM and CDR2 as ANQGSEA. V lost 4 bases and J lost 6; bases outside the gene matches: 7. The CDR3 consists of 13 residues. CDR3 DNA sequence: TGCAGCGTTGGTAGCGGGGGAGGAGCCGAGCAGTACGTC. It translates to CSVGSGGGAEQYV.

The chain combines TRBV6-5 with TRBJ2-1, with 9 bases fitting TRBD1. Looked up from germline, CDR1 is MNHEY and CDR2 is SVGAGI. The CDR3 extends over 15 amino acids. V lost 5 bases, J lost 7 bases, and 9 bases stayed unmatched. Here the CDR3 DNA reads TGTGCCAGCAGTATGGACAGGGGCCACGGAAATGAGCAGTTCTTC. Translating it yields CASSMDRGHGNEQFF.

The V and J genes are TRBV21-1 and TRBJ2-1; the table assigns TRBD1, which was not confirmed against the DNA. TRBV21-1 is reported as a pseudogene. The CDR3 has 16 residues. The CDR3, as DNA: TGTGCCAGCAGCAAGGCTGAAACAGGGGTGGAAAATGAGCAGTTCTTC. It yields the protein CASSKAETGVENEQFF.

The chain recombines TRBV7-9 with TRBJ2-7; possible D gene TRBD2, 6 bases. In germline, CDR1 is SEHNR, CDR2 FQNEAQ (reference sequence). CDR3 size: 12 residues. Trimming left V 3 bases short and J 6 bases short, with 9 bases between. The CDR3: CASSFGGAEQYV. As DNA, the CDR3 is TGTGCCAGCAGCTTCGGGGGAGCCGAGCAGTACGTC.

This chain links TRBV7-9 with TRBJ2-6; D is perhaps TRBD2 (6 bases). V shed 2 bases and J shed 2 bases, with 7 bases lying between them. The germline V gene encodes CDR1 SEHNR and CDR2 FQNEAQ (reference sequence). The CDR3 length is 15 residues. The CDR3, as DNA: TGTGCCAGCAGCTTACGGGGGACTGGGGCCAACGTCCTGACTTTC. Translating gives CASSLRGTGANVLTF. The whole variable domain, remainder taken from reference TRBV7-9 and TRBJ2-6, is DTGVSQNPRHKITKRGQNVTFRCDPISEHNRLYWYRQTLGQGPEFLTYFQNEAQLEKSRLLSDRFSAERPKGSFSTLEIQRTEQGDSAMYLCASSLRGTGANVLTFGAGSRLTVL.

The chain uses TRBV10-3 and TRBJ2-7, with D possibly TRBD1 on 6 matching bases. The V gene lost 0 bases and the J gene lost 4 bases, with 16 bases spanning the gap. This CDR3 has 16 amino acids. Germline V CDR1 and CDR2: ENHRY, SYGVKD. This chain's CDR3 is CAISESSPPGAYEQYV. The CDR3 nucleotides are TGTGCCATCAGTGAGTCTTCACCTCCAGGGGCTTACGAGCAGTACGTC.

The chain carries TRBV6-5 and TRBJ2-3, with D perhaps matching TRBD2 (5 bases). V was shortened by 2 bases and J by 4 bases, with 7 bases between the two germline ends. Germline assignment: CDR1 MNHEY and CDR2 SVGAGI. The CDR3 totals 13 residues. CDR3 region: CASSYGSPDTQYF. The CDR3 DNA sequence: TGTGCCAGCAGTTACGGGAGCCCAGATACGCAGTATTTT.

The chain couples TRBV29-1 to TRBJ2-1; no reliable D call. CDR1 and CDR2 from the germline V gene are SQVTM and ANQGSEA. The CDR3 loop spans 11 amino acids. Trimming left V 4 bases short and J 4 bases short, with 5 bases between. This chain's CDR3 is CSVVSYNEQFF. The CDR3 nucleotides are TGCAGCGTTGTTAGTTACAATGAGCAGTTCTTC.

The rearrangement uses TRBV5-1 and TRBJ1-4; D is unresolved. From germline, CDR1 is SGHRS and CDR2 YFSETQ. V lost 1 base and J lost 0, with 7 bases in between. The CDR3 sequence is 15 residues long. CDR3 loop: CASSLSQATNEKLFF. The CDR3 DNA sequence: TGCGCCAGCAGCTTGTCGCAGGCAACTAATGAAAAACTGTTTTTT.

J is TRBJ2-3 and V is TRBV28; 9 nucleotides agree with TRBD2. After removal of 2 bases from V and 2 bases from J, the junction contained 5 bases not matched to a gene. This CDR3 is 16 amino acids long. The germline V gene encodes CDR1 MDHEN and CDR2 SYDVKM. The CDR3 is CASSLGAGGPTDTQYF. DNA of the CDR3: TGTGCCAGCAGTTTAGGCGCGGGAGGGCCCACAGATACGCAGTATTTT.

The chain recombines TRBV5-4 with TRBJ2-7, with a weak D call TRBD1 (6 bases). Germline assignment: CDR1 SGHNT and CDR2 YYREEE (reference sequence). The CDR3 contains 15 residues. Trimming pared 5 bases from V and 0 bases from J, leaving 15 bases between. CDR3 coding DNA: TGTGCCAGCAGTCCAGGGGATAGAGGCTCCTACGAGCAGTACTTC. Translated, it gives CASSPGDRGSYEQYF.

This clone was observed a handful of times. The chain employs TRBV2 and TRBJ2-7; tentatively, D is TRBD1 (6 bases). Germline loops: CDR1 SNHLY, CDR2 FYNNEI. The CDR3 is made up of 14 amino acids. V shed 3 bases and J shed 1 base, with 10 bases lying between them. CDR3 amino acids: CASSDGQSSYEQYV. The CDR3 DNA reads TGTGCCAGCAGTGACGGACAGTCATCCTACGAGCAGTACGTC.

The chain joins TRBV27 to TRBJ2-3, with D perhaps TRBD2 (6 bases). Germline CDR1 and CDR2: MNHEY and SMNVEV (reference sequence). The CDR3 consists of 15 residues. The V end lost 7 bases, the J end lost 0 bases, and 14 bases lay between the germline ends. The CDR3 sequence: CASTYLGGSTDTQYF. The DNA for the CDR3 is TGTGCCAGCACCTACCTGGGGGGTAGCACAGATACGCAGTATTTT.

This clone appeared a few times. This sequence joins TRBV7-2 and TRBJ2-7; 10 positions agree with TRBD1. CDR1 and CDR2 from the germline V gene are SGHTA and FQGNSA. The CDR3 runs to 16 residues. J gave up 1 base and V 5 bases, and 8 bases lay outside the gene matches. CDR3 DNA sequence: TGTGCCAGCAGCGTCGACCGGGACAGGGGTTCCTACGAGCAGTACTTC. It codes for CASSVDRDRGSYEQYF.